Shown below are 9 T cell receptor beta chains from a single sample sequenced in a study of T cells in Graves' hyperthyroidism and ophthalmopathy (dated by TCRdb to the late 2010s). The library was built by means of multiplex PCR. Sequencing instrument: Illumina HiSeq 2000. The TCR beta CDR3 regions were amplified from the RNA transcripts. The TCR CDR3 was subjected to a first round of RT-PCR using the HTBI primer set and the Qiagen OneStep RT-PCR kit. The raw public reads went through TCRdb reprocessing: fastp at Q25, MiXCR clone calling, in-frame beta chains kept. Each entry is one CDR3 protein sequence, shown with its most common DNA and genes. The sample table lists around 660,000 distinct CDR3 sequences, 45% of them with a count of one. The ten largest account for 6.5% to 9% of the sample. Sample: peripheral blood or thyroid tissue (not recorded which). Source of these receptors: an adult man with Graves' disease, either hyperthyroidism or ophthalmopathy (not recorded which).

The chain's CDR3 is CASSLASTGNYGYTF. The CDR3 bases are TGTGCCAGCAGCTTAGCTTCAACAGGGAACTATGGCTACACCTTC. This chain uses TRBV7-2 with TRBJ1-2, with D perhaps TRBD1 (6 bases). The germline V and J ends were trimmed by 0 bases and 2 bases, with 10 bases remaining between them. The CDR3 is 15 amino acids. From germline, CDR1 is SGHTA and CDR2 FQGNSA.

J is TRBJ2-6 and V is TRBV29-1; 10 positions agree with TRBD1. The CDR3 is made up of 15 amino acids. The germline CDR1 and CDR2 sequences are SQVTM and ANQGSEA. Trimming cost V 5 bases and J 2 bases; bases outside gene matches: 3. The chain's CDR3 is CSVTTGGAGANVLTF. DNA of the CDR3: TGCAGCGTTACGACAGGGGGCGCTGGGGCCAACGTCCTGACTTTC.

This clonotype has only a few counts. In nucleotides, the CDR3 is TGCGCCAGCAGCCGGGACCGGGGGAACCAAGAGACCCAGTACTTC. It translates to CASSRDRGNQETQYF. V is TRBV5-1 and J is TRBJ2-5, with a tentative D call TRBD2 (6 bases). Trimming left V 4 bases short and J 0 bases short, with 13 bases between. Germline V gene lookup returns CDR1 SGHRS and CDR2 YFSETQ. The CDR3 consists of 15 residues.

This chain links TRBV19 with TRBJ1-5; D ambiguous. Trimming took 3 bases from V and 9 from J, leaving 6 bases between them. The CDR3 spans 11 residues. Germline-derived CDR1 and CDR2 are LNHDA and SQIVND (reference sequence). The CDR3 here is CASSILGPQHF. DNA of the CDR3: TGTGCCAGTAGTATCCTAGGGCCCCAGCATTTT.

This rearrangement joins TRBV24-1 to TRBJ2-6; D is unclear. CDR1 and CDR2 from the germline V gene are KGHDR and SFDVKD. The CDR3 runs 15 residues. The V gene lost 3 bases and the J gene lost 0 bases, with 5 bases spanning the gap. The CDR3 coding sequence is TGTGCCACCAGTGATACGTCCTCTGGGGCCAACGTCCTGACTTTC. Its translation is CATSDTSSGANVLTF.

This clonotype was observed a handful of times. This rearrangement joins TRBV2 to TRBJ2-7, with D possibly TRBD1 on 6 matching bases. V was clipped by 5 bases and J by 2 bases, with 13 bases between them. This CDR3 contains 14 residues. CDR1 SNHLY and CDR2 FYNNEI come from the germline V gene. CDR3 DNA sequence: TGTGCCAGCAGTTACCGGACAGAAACCTACGAGCAGTACTTC. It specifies CASSYRTETYEQYF.

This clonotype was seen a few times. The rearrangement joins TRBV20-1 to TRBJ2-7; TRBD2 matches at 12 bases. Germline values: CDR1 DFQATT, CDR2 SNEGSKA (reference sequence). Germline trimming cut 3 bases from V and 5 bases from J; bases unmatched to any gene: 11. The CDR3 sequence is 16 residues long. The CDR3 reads CSARGTSGSWGDEQYF. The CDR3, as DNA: TGCAGTGCTAGGGGGACTAGCGGGTCCTGGGGGGACGAGCAGTACTTC.

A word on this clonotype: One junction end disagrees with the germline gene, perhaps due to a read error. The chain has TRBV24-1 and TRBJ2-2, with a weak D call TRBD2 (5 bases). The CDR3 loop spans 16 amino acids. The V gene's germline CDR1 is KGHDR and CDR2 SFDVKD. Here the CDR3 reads CASSDPAEPNTGELFF. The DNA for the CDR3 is TGTGCCAGCAGTGACCCAGCGGAGCCGAACACCGGGGAGCTGTTTTTT.

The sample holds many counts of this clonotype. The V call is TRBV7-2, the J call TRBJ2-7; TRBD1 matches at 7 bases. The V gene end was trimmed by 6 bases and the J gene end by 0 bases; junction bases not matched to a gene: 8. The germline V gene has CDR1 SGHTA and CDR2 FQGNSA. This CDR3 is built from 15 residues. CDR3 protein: CASRQNRGISYEQYF. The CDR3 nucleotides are TGTGCCAGCAGACAGAACAGGGGAATCTCCTACGAGCAGTACTTC.